This T cell receptor (beta chain) was sequenced in a study of shared clonotypes between healthy human individuals. Clones were sequenced by immunoSEQ multiplex PCR, and TCRdb holds only the in-frame ones, with some missing. The sample records some 1.4 million clones, roughly 95% being singletons. With 6 bases clipped from V and 5 bases from J, the junction kept 15 bases outside the gene matches. Germline V lookup: CDR1 SGHAT, CDR2 FQNNGV. The CDR3 has 16 residues. The sample taken for sequencing was naive CD4+ T cells sorted from blood. Subset here: CD45RA+ positively selected. The V gene is TRBV11-2, the J gene TRBJ2-5; 7 nucleotides match TRBD1. This TCR was sampled from a man younger than 45 in good health. This CDR3 is CASRAPDRVLWETQYF. The DNA for the CDR3 is TGTGCCAGCAGGGCCCCCGACAGGGTTCTGTGGGAGACCCAGTACTTC.